These 32 T cell receptor beta chains originate from one sample sequenced in a study of blood T cell repertoires in COVID-19. Only in-frame clones appear in the TCRdb table, and some are missing; sequencing was by immunoSEQ multiplex PCR. The sample shows roughly 200,000 clones, approximately 88% of them seen only once. Sequencing was carried out using PBMCs or T cells enriched from blood (not recorded which). Receptor source: a man younger than 30 with acute COVID-19.

In this sample, this clone turned up a few times. V and J are TRBV11-2 and TRBJ1-1; 10 bases align to TRBD1. CDR1 and CDR2 (germline): SGHAT, FQNNGV. The CDR3 covers 13 residues. V lost 7 bases and J lost 4; bases outside the gene matches: 3. Here the CDR3 DNA reads TGTGCCAGCATCAGGACAGGGGGCACTGAAGCTTTCTTT. This translates into CASIRTGGTEAFF.

The chain carries TRBV30 and TRBJ1-6; tentative D call: TRBD1 (6 bases). This CDR3 has 13 amino acids. V was cut by 3 bases and J by 7 bases, with 10 bases left in between. Germline-derived CDR1 and CDR2 are GTSNPN and SVGIG (reference sequence). The DNA of the CDR3 is TGTGCCTGGAGGGGCACAGGGAATTCACCCCTCCACTTT. This translates into CAWRGTGNSPLHF.

The CDR3 nucleotides are TGTGCCAGCAGCTCCCGCAGGGGACTAGCGTTCCGGCTACCAGATACGCAGTATTTT. Residues: CASSSRRGLAFRLPDTQYF. The V and J genes are TRBV7-9 and TRBJ2-3; 10 bases fit TRBD2. With 4 bases clipped from V and 4 bases from J, the junction kept 17 bases outside the gene matches. Germline-derived CDR1 and CDR2 are SEHNR and FQNEAQ (reference sequence). There are 19 residues in the CDR3.

The V and J genes are TRBV27 and TRBJ2-3, with 10 bases that match TRBD1. The trim removed 6 bases at V and 5 bases at J, leaving 8 bases unmatched. CDR1 and CDR2 (germline): MNHEY, SMNVEV (reference sequence). CDR3 length equals 15 residues. The CDR3 DNA sequence: TGTGCCAGCAGCTGGGAAGGGACAGGGGAAGATACGCAGTATTTT. This codes for CASSWEGTGEDTQYF.

This clone has a single count. V and J are TRBV5-6 and TRBJ2-2, with D perhaps matching TRBD2 (6 bases). CDR1 is SGHDT and CDR2 is YYEEEE in the germline V gene. The ends were cut back, 2 bases at V and 5 bases at J, with 16 bases in the middle. CDR3 length: 16 residues. The CDR3 coding sequence is TGTGCCAGCAGCTTTTGGGCGGGGCGGAGGACCGGGGAGCTGTTTTTT. As protein: CASSFWAGRRTGELFF. The variable domain in full, completed from reference TRBV5-6 and TRBJ2-2, reads DAGVTQSPTHLIKTRGQQVTLRCSPKSGHDTVSWYQQALGQGPQFIFQYYEEEERQRGNFPDRFSGHQFPNYSSELNVNALLLGDSALYLCASSFWAGRRTGELFFGEGSRLTVL.

V is TRBV28 and J is TRBJ2-7; 10 bases are a match to TRBD1. CDR3 length: 15 amino acids. Germline CDR1 is MDHEN and CDR2 is SYDVKM. J gave up 7 bases and V 5 bases, and 11 bases lay outside the gene matches. CDR3 in DNA: TGTGCCAGCAGTCCCCCCGGGACAGGGGTTAGTGAGCAGTACTTC. This encodes CASSPPGTGVSEQYF.

The chain employs TRBV2 and TRBJ1-2, with D unresolved. Trimming shortened V by 3 bases and J by 6 bases, and 11 bases separated the two germline ends. Germline V gene sequence: CDR1 SNHLY, CDR2 FYNNEI. The CDR3 consists of 13 residues. CDR3 nucleotide sequence: TGTGCCAGCAGTGACCTATTTGGGCATGGCTACACCTTC. This sequence encodes CASSDLFGHGYTF. The complete variable domain, with remaining parts taken from reference TRBV2 and TRBJ1-2, reads EPEVTQTPSHQVTQMGQEVILRCVPISNHLYFYWYRQILGQKVEFLVSFYNNEISEKSEIFDDQFSVERPDGSNFTLKIRSTKLEDSAMYFCASSDLFGHGYTFGSGTRLTVV.

This clone was counted a few times. V and J are TRBV28 and TRBJ1-1; 7 bases match TRBD1. V was clipped by 5 bases and J by 10 bases; unmatched bases: 16. CDR3 length equals 15 residues. The V gene's germline CDR1 is MDHEN and CDR2 SYDVKM. The CDR3 is CASSPTIGTAKGAFF. In DNA, the CDR3 is TGTGCCAGCAGTCCAACTATTGGGACAGCCAAGGGAGCTTTCTTT.

The chain links TRBV7-2 to TRBJ1-5, with 8 bases aligning to TRBD1. CDR1 is SGHTA and CDR2 is FQGNSA in the germline V gene. The V segment lost 0 bases and the J segment 5 bases; nucleotides outside the gene matches: 6. This CDR3 spans 16 amino acids. In DNA form, the CDR3 reads TGTGCCAGCAGCTTAGCGCCAGGGGGCGATGATCAGCCCCAGCATTTT. Protein sequence: CASSLAPGGDDQPQHF.

V is TRBV18 and J is TRBJ2-1; the match to TRBD2 covers 13 bases. The CDR3 covers 14 residues. Germline-derived CDR1 and CDR2 are KGHSH and LQKENI. J was trimmed by 8 bases and V by 7 bases; bases with no gene match: 5. CDR3 loop: CASYGTSGIDEQFF. In nucleotides, the CDR3 is TGTGCCAGCTACGGGACTAGCGGGATCGATGAGCAGTTCTTC.

The rearrangement joins TRBV19 to TRBJ2-7; 8 positions agree with TRBD1. The CDR3 is 15 residues long. Trimming removed 7 bases from V and 5 bases from J; junction bases left unmatched: 13. CDR1 and CDR2 (germline): LNHDA, SQIVND (reference sequence). CDR3 loop: CASKGPPTGVDEQYF. Here the CDR3 DNA reads TGTGCCAGTAAAGGTCCCCCGACAGGGGTGGACGAGCAGTACTTC.

This chain links TRBV10-3 with TRBJ2-1; the match to TRBD1 covers 11 bases. V lost 4 bases and J lost 8; bases outside the gene matches: 4. The germline CDR1 and CDR2 sequences are ENHRY and SYGVKD. The CDR3 consists of 14 residues. CDR3 DNA sequence: TGTGCCATCAGTGCAGGACAGGGGGCGTATGAGCAGTTCTTC. It is translated as CAISAGQGAYEQFF.

V is TRBV13 and J is TRBJ2-7; TRBD2 agrees at 10 bases. The CDR3 has 16 residues. CDR1 is PRHDT and CDR2 is FYEKMQ in the germline V gene (reference sequence). J was trimmed by 5 bases and V by 2 bases; bases with no gene match: 9. CDR3 in amino acids: CASSLTASGRRDEQYF. The CDR3 bases are TGTGCCAGCAGCTTAACGGCTAGCGGGAGACGCGACGAGCAGTACTTC.

For this clone: Other DNA sequences in the same sample also yield this CDR3. V and J are TRBV28 and TRBJ1-5; D remains unclear. This CDR3 has 12 amino acids. V was cut by 11 bases and J by 1 base, with 9 bases left in between. Germline V lookup: CDR1 MDHEN, CDR2 SYDVKM. The CDR3 nucleotides read TGTGCCTCCTTGAGGAGCAATCAGCCCCAGCATTTT. Residues: CASLRSNQPQHF.

This chain connects TRBV24-1 to TRBJ2-2; 14 bases line up with TRBD2. The CDR3 length is 15 residues. V shed 9 bases, J shed 6 bases, and the junction held 5 bases outside the gene matches. Per the germline V gene, CDR1 is KGHDR and CDR2 is SFDVKD. The DNA of the CDR3 is TGTGCCACCCAACCGGGACTAGCGGGAGCCGGGGAGCTGTTTTTT. This translates into CATQPGLAGAGELFF.

This chain links TRBV7-9 with TRBJ1-2, with 8 bases lining up with TRBD1. Germline CDR1 SEHNR, CDR2 FQNEAQ (reference sequence). The CDR3 covers 16 residues. V lost 5 bases to trimming and J lost 5 bases; unmatched junction nucleotides: 13. The CDR3 region has the DNA TGTGCCAGCAGCATTTTCGACAGGGGTCCTATATATGGCTACACCTTC. It encodes CASSIFDRGPIYGYTF.

This chain connects TRBV11-2 to TRBJ2-1; 8 nucleotides agree with TRBD1. V shed 2 bases, J shed 0 bases, and the junction held 12 bases outside the gene matches. Germline CDR1 and CDR2: SGHAT and FQNNGV. CDR3 size: 19 residues. The CDR3 sequence: CASSLRTGNVLGSYNEQFF. The CDR3 DNA follows: TGTGCCAGCAGCTTACGGACAGGGAATGTACTAGGCTCCTACAATGAGCAGTTCTTC. The full variable domain, completed using reference TRBV11-2 and TRBJ2-1, is EAGVAQSPRYKIIEKRQSVAFWCNPISGHATLYWYQQILGQGPKLLIQFQNNGVVDDSQLPKDRFSAERLKGVDSTLKIQPAKLEDSAVYLCASSLRTGNVLGSYNEQFFGPGTRLTVL.

The rearrangement uses TRBV5-8 and TRBJ2-1, with 11 positions matching TRBD2. The V gene end was trimmed by 2 bases and the J gene end by 4 bases; junction bases not matched to a gene: 8. Germline V gene sequence: CDR1 SGHTS, CDR2 YDEGEE. The CDR3 is 17 residues long. The CDR3 sequence: CASSFRVAGGQYNEQFF. CDR3 nucleotides: TGTGCCAGCAGCTTTAGAGTAGCGGGAGGGCAATACAATGAGCAGTTCTTC.

The chain uses TRBV11-3 and TRBJ2-3; 9 bases are shared with TRBD1. The V gene's germline CDR1 is SGHNT and CDR2 YENEEA. With 3 bases clipped from V and 2 bases from J, the junction kept 6 bases outside the gene matches. The CDR3 has 16 residues. The CDR3 loop is CASSFRTGGLTDTQYF. The CDR3, as DNA: TGTGCCAGCAGCTTTCGTACAGGGGGCCTCACAGATACGCAGTATTTT. The whole variable domain, filled in from reference TRBV11-3 and TRBJ2-3, reads EAGVVQSPRYKIIEKKQPVAFWCNPISGHNTLYWYLQNLGQGPELLIRYENEEAVDDSQLPKDRFSAERLKGVDSTLKIQPAELGDSAVYLCASSFRTGGLTDTQYFGPGTRLTVL.

This clone was observed once. This chain connects TRBV11-3 to TRBJ1-5; no clear D. Germline CDR1 and CDR2: SGHNT and YENEEA. Trimming removed 2 bases from V and 8 bases from J, with 10 bases in between. The CDR3 has 13 residues. The CDR3 region has the DNA TGTGCCAGCAGCTTACGGGATTCAGAGCCCCAGCATTTT. It translates to CASSLRDSEPQHF.

The genes are TRBV25-1 and TRBJ1-4; TRBD1 aligns across 9 bases. The CDR3 is made up of 16 amino acids. V lost 3 bases to trimming and J lost 5 bases; unmatched junction nucleotides: 7. Germline V gene data show CDR1 as MGHDK and CDR2 as SYGVNS. DNA of the CDR3: TGTGCCAGCAGTGACGGTAAACAGGGGGCCAATGAAAAACTGTTTTTT. It translates to CASSDGKQGANEKLFF.

The CDR3 is CASSRGLEWDEQYF. CDR3 DNA: TGTGCCAGCAGCCGCGGACTAGAATGGGACGAGCAGTACTTC. The chain employs TRBV6-2 or TRBV6-3 and TRBJ2-7; 7 positions agree with TRBD2. CDR1 and CDR2 from the germline V gene are MNHEY and SVGEGT. V lost 6 bases to trimming and J lost 5 bases; unmatched junction nucleotides: 10. This CDR3 has 14 residues.

For the CDR3, the DNA is TGTGCCAGCAGTGACCAATCCTATGGCTACACCTTC. Protein product: CASSDQSYGYTF. The chain joins TRBV2 to TRBJ1-2; D gene unclear. The CDR3 covers 12 residues. V was cut by 3 bases and J by 4 bases, with 6 bases left in between. The germline V gene has CDR1 SNHLY and CDR2 FYNNEI.

The chain employs TRBV29-1 and TRBJ1-2, with 8 bases lining up with TRBD1. Germline-derived CDR1 and CDR2 are SQVTM and ANQGSEA. The V segment lost 8 bases and the J segment 8 bases; nucleotides outside the gene matches: 16. This CDR3 contains 14 residues. CDR3 residues: CSLHGTGGSRGYTF. The CDR3 DNA reads as TGCAGCCTTCATGGGACAGGCGGCTCGAGGGGCTACACCTTC.

The chain carries TRBV6-5 and TRBJ2-7; maybe TRBD1 (5 bases). The CDR3 covers 14 residues. The germline V gene encodes CDR1 MNHEY and CDR2 SVGAGI. Trimming removed 4 bases from V and 0 bases from J, with 10 bases in between. The CDR3 loop is CASSSGQSSYEQYF. The CDR3 bases are TGTGCCAGCAGTTCAGGACAAAGCTCCTACGAGCAGTACTTC.

This chain uses TRBV7-8 with TRBJ2-5, with D perhaps TRBD2 (5 bases). Trimming left V 5 bases short and J 5 bases short, with 9 bases between. Germline V gene lookup returns CDR1 SGHVS and CDR2 FQNEAQ. The length of the CDR3 is 12 residues. The CDR3 loop reads CASSPGSETQYF. The CDR3, as DNA: TGTGCCAGCAGCCCTGGGAGCGAGACCCAGTACTTC.

The gene calls are TRBV7-9 and TRBJ1-5; 8 bases are a match to TRBD1. The germline V gene encodes CDR1 SEHNR and CDR2 FQNEAQ (reference sequence). This CDR3 contains 14 residues. J gave up 3 bases and V 4 bases, and 2 bases lay outside the gene matches. The CDR3 region has the DNA TGTGCCAGCAGCTCGACAGGGGTCAATCAGCCCCAGCATTTT. Translated, it gives CASSSTGVNQPQHF. The variable domain in full, completed from reference TRBV7-9 and TRBJ1-5, reads DTGVSQNPRHKITKRGQNVTFRCDPISEHNRLYWYRQTLGQGPEFLTYFQNEAQLEKSRLLSDRFSAERPKGSFSTLEIQRTEQGDSAMYLCASSSTGVNQPQHFGDGTRLSIL.

The chain links TRBV19 to TRBJ2-7; 10 nucleotides agree with TRBD2. The germline gives CDR1 LNHDA, CDR2 SQIVND (reference sequence). The ends lost 4 bases at V and 6 bases at J; junction bases unmatched: 6. This CDR3 spans 14 amino acids. The CDR3 nucleotides read TGTGCCAGTAGTAGTCTAGCGGGAGACCCCGAGCAGTACTTC. It is translated as CASSSLAGDPEQYF.

V is TRBV9 and J is TRBJ2-1; 8 bases map to TRBD2. The CDR3 has 15 residues. V shed 1 base, J shed 8 bases, and the junction held 8 bases outside the gene matches. The V gene's germline CDR1 is SGDLS and CDR2 YYNGEE. CDR3 DNA: TGTGCCAGCAGCGTACCCAGCGGGAGTTACGATGAGCAGTTCTTC. Its protein is CASSVPSGSYDEQFF.

V is TRBV7-9 and J is TRBJ2-3; a possible D gene is TRBD1 (6 bases). V was clipped by 6 bases and J by 1 base, with 17 bases between them. Germline V gene sequence: CDR1 SEHNR, CDR2 FQNEAQ (reference sequence). The CDR3 totals 16 residues. CDR3 region: CASSSRDKEGTDTQYF. In DNA form, the CDR3 reads TGTGCCAGCAGTTCTCGGGACAAGGAGGGCACAGATACGCAGTATTTT.

This chain connects TRBV19 to TRBJ2-7, with D maybe TRBD1 (6 bases). Looked up from germline, CDR1 is LNHDA and CDR2 is SQIVND (reference sequence). V lost 8 bases and J lost 3, with 17 bases in between. This CDR3 contains 14 residues. DNA of the CDR3: TGTGCCAGTGAGGGATGGACAGAAAACTACGAGCAGTACTTC. It is translated as CASEGWTENYEQYF.

This clone was detected many times. This chain's CDR3 is CASSQDRGRGSTDTQYF. CDR3 sequence (DNA): TGTGCCAGCAGCCAAGATAGGGGCAGGGGGTCAACAGATACGCAGTATTTT. The rearrangement joins TRBV4-2 to TRBJ2-3, with TRBD1 matching over 7 bases. J was trimmed by 3 bases and V by 0 bases; bases with no gene match: 9. CDR3 length equals 17 residues. Germline-derived CDR1 and CDR2 are LGHNA and YNFKEQ.